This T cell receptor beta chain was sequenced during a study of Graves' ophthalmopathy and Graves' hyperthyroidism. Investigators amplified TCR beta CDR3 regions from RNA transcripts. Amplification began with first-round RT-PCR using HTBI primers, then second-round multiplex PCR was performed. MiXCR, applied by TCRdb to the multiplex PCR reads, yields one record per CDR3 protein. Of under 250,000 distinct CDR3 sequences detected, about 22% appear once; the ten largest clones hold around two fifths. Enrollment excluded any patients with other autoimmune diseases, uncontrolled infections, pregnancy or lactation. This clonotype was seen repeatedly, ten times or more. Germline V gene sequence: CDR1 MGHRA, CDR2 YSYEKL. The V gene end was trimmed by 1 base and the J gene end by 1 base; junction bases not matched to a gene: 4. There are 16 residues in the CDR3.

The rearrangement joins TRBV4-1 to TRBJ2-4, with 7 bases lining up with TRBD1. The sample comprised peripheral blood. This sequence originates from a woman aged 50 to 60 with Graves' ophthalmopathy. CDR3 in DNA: TGCGCCAGCAGCCAAGCCCCGGGACAGGCCAAAAACATTCAGTACTTC. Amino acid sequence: CASSQAPGQAKNIQYF.